Below, one TCR beta chain is given with its context. This entry comes from a study of shared clonotypes between healthy human individuals. TCRdb's table, derived via immunoSEQ multiplex PCR, lists solely in-frame clones and lacks some. The data contain approximately 2.1 million clones, just over 90% of them seen just once; the ten biggest clones take up 0.39%. The sequence derives from a man aged 18 to 30 in good health. Some clones in this sample may be carry-over from other donors' samples. Source material: naive CD4+ T cells from PBMCs. Subset meaning: CD45RA+ positively selected.

CDR3 in amino acids: CASRPTSATNEKLFF. CDR3 sequence (DNA): TGTGCCAGTAGGCCGACTAGTGCAACTAATGAAAAACTGTTTTTT. This rearrangement joins TRBV19 to TRBJ1-4; no firm D call. CDR1 is LNHDA, CDR2 SQIVND, per germline (reference sequence). The CDR3 is 15 amino acids. Trimming stripped 6 bases from V and 0 bases from J, with 11 bases between.